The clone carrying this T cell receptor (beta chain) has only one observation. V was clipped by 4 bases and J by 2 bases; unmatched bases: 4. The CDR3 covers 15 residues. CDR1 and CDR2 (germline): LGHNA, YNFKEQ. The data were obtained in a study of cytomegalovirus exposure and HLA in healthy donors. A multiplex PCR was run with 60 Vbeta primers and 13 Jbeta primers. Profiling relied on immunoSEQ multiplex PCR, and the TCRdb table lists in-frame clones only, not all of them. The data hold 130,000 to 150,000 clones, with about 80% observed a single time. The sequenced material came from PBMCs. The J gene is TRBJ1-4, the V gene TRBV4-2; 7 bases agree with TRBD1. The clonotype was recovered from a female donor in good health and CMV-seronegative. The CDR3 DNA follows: TGTGCCAGCAGCCCCCAGGGGGATACTAATGAAAAACTGTTTTTT. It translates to CASSPQGDTNEKLFF.